Described below is a single T cell receptor beta chain sequence and its context. Its specificity is not known. Sequenced by immunoSEQ multiplex PCR; TCRdb stores in-frame clones only, minus some. Of 150,000 to 180,000 clones listed, about nine tenths are singletons. This specimen belongs to a study of T cell responses to AZD1222 COVID-19 vaccine. Broader study findings: Targets within unmutated variant regions were reportedly found for nearly half of spike-specific TCRs. Seropositive status at baseline applied to only a handful of AZD1222 recipients.

The sequencing used peripheral blood, collected on day 0 of AZD1222 vaccination. The TCR originated in an adult in good health.

In nucleotides, the CDR3 is TGTGCCAGCAGTGTGGAGGAGACCCAGTACTTC. It is translated as CASSVEETQYF. The rearrangement joins TRBV2 to TRBJ2-5; D is uncertain. The CDR3 is 11 amino acids. The germline gives CDR1 SNHLY, CDR2 FYNNEI. Trimming pared 4 bases from V and 5 bases from J, leaving 5 bases between.